Below are 10 T cell receptor beta chains sequenced from a single sample in a study of T cell repertoires in cytomegalovirus infection. TCRdb independently ran MiXCR on the reads; one entry per CDR3 protein. Among approximately 550,000 distinct CDR3 sequences listed, about 17% were seen once. The material sequenced was CD8+ T cells from PBMCs. The receptors originated from a human donor in good health (CMV status not recorded). Some clones in this sample may be carry-over from other donors' samples.

This clonotype occurred many times. This chain links TRBV12-3 or TRBV12-4 with TRBJ2-3, with 11 bases aligning to TRBD2. The CDR3 consists of 14 residues. V shed 6 bases, J shed 4 bases, and the junction held 3 bases outside the gene matches. CDR3 amino acids: CASRTSGRSDTQYF. CDR3 DNA sequence: TGTGCCAGCAGAACTAGCGGGAGATCAGATACGCAGTATTTT.

The chain uses TRBV2 and TRBJ2-2; D may correspond to TRBD1 or TRBD2 (5 bases each). Per germline, CDR1 SNHLY and CDR2 FYNNEI. The CDR3 runs to 14 residues. Deletions cut 0 bases from V and 5 bases from J, with 7 bases between. Here the CDR3 reads CASSEAGETGELFF. CDR3 in DNA: TGTGCCAGCAGTGAAGCGGGGGAAACCGGGGAGCTGTTTTTT.

This clonotype was recorded many times. The chain has TRBV7-9 and TRBJ2-1; D possibly matches TRBD1 or TRBD2 (5 bases each). This CDR3 spans 14 amino acids. Germline CDR1 reads SEHNR; CDR2 reads FQNEAQ (reference sequence). The germline V and J ends were trimmed by 6 bases and 4 bases, with 13 bases remaining between them. In DNA form, the CDR3 reads TGTGCCAGCAGGAGCCGGGACCAATACAATGAGCAGTTCTTC. Residues: CASRSRDQYNEQFF.

The sample holds a few counts of this clonotype. V usage is TRBV20-1 and J usage is TRBJ2-7, with 9 positions matching TRBD1. The V gene's germline CDR1 is DFQATT and CDR2 SNEGSKA (reference sequence). With 5 bases clipped from V and 6 bases from J, the junction kept 8 bases outside the gene matches. The CDR3 runs to 13 residues. The CDR3 nucleotides are TGCAGTGCTTGGACAGGGGAAGTAGGCGAGCAGTACTTC. Amino acids: CSAWTGEVGEQYF.

This sequence joins TRBV29-1 and TRBJ1-1; no definite D call. This CDR3 comprises 12 residues. Germline assignment: CDR1 SQVTM and CDR2 ANQGSEA. V was trimmed by 5 bases and J by 3 bases, leaving 10 bases between them. Here the CDR3 reads CSVPSRDTEAFF. The CDR3 DNA is TGCAGCGTTCCGTCCCGGGACACTGAAGCTTTCTTT.

This clonotype was picked up many times. The V call is TRBV7-3, the J call TRBJ2-7, with 9 bases identical to TRBD1. The V gene end was trimmed by 5 bases and the J gene end by 5 bases; junction bases not matched to a gene: 10. This CDR3 is 15 amino acids long. The germline V gene encodes CDR1 SGHTA and CDR2 FQGTGA. CDR3 in amino acids: CASSLTGGRRDEQYF. In nucleotides, the CDR3 is TGTGCCAGCAGCCTGACAGGGGGGCGACGCGACGAGCAGTACTTC.

The rearrangement links TRBV20-1 to TRBJ2-7, with TRBD2 matching 11 bases. The V segment lost 3 bases and the J segment 3 bases; nucleotides outside the gene matches: 4. The CDR3 extends over 14 amino acids. Germline V lookup: CDR1 DFQATT, CDR2 SNEGSKA (reference sequence). CDR3 loop: CSASFGLAGYEQYF. The CDR3 bases are TGCAGTGCTAGCTTCGGACTAGCGGGCTACGAGCAGTACTTC.

This clonotype occurred a few times. The genes are TRBV6-5 and TRBJ2-1; tentatively, D is TRBD2 (6 bases). The CDR3 has 16 amino acids. V was pared by 2 bases and J by 0 bases, with 11 bases between. Per germline, CDR1 MNHEY and CDR2 SVGAGI. This chain's CDR3 is CASSYGGLSSYNEQFF. The CDR3 coding sequence is TGTGCCAGCAGTTACGGGGGACTGAGCTCCTACAATGAGCAGTTCTTC.

The chain carries TRBV28 and TRBJ2-5; D remains unclear. From germline, CDR1 is MDHEN and CDR2 SYDVKM. The CDR3 extends over 13 amino acids. Trimming stripped 4 bases from V and 5 bases from J, with 11 bases between. The CDR3 nucleotides are TGTGCCAGCAGTTGGAAGCGACCGGAGACCCAGTACTTC. Its translation is CASSWKRPETQYF.

This clonotype has at least ten counts. The chain links TRBV7-3 to TRBJ2-1, with 10 nucleotides matching TRBD2. Germline lookup yields CDR1 SGHTA and CDR2 FQGTGA. J was trimmed by 2 bases and V by 5 bases; bases with no gene match: 3. This CDR3 has 15 amino acids. The CDR3 is CASSLLAGAYNEQFF. For the CDR3, the DNA is TGTGCCAGCAGCCTGCTAGCGGGAGCCTACAATGAGCAGTTCTTC.